This paragraph reports one TCR beta chain. The entry originates in a study of shared clonotypes between healthy human individuals. This CDR3 comprises 15 residues. V shed 5 bases and J shed 0 bases, with 13 bases lying between them. Germline V lookup: CDR1 GTSNPN, CDR2 SVGIG (reference sequence). Here immunoSEQ multiplex PCR was the method, and the copy in TCRdb shows in-frame clones only, minus some. The sample includes hundreds of thousands of clones, just over 75% of them seen just once. The sample taken for sequencing was PBMCs. The TCR originated in a middle-aged woman in good health. Some clones in this sample may be carry-over from other donors' samples. The chain is built from TRBV30 and TRBJ2-2; D perhaps matches TRBD2 (5 bases). The CDR3 DNA reads TGTGCCTGGGCTGGGGTAGCGACGAACACCGGGGAGCTGTTTTTT. This gives the protein CAWAGVATNTGELFF.